This TCR beta chain was sequenced in a study of T cells in Graves' hyperthyroidism and ophthalmopathy (dated by TCRdb to between 2018 and 2020). Background for the entire study: Peripheral blood was collected at initial diagnosis, before any treatment. In more than 5 Graves' hyperthyroidism patients, the study also compared T-cell repertoires from thyroid tissue with T-cell repertoires from blood. The 100 or so discovery patients were randomly divided into training and test sets at a 7:3 ratio. TCR V-J signatures able to tell the groups apart were searched for in a discovery cohort of 95 to 100 patients, of whom over 40 had Graves' ophthalmopathy and around 56 had stable Graves' hyperthyroidism. The paper reports TCR Vbeta CDR3 sequencing of 130 to 150 peripheral blood samples: around 45 ophthalmopathy, approximately 74 hyperthyroidism and around 17 progressor patients. Following sampling, methimazole starting at 30 mg daily was given to hyperthyroidism patients, and high-dose intravenous methylprednisolone was given to ophthalmopathy patients. Prospective prediction of ophthalmopathy was tested in an independent validation cohort consisting of 18 hyperthyroidism patients and some 15 patients who later progressed to ophthalmopathy.

This clonotype was found a few times. It has no known antigen specificity. Base qualities are not at hand, and no much larger clone is one base apart. The CDR3 covers 13 residues, taking in both the cysteine and the phenylalanine. The DNA shown is the 39-base CDR3, in frame from base 1. Via the germline V gene, CDR1 is SGDLS and CDR2 YYNGEE. V is shortened by 1 base, J by 1 base, and the region joining them spans 4 bases. The TCR beta CDR3 regions were amplified from the RNA transcripts. For the first round of RT-PCR on the TCR CDR3, the HTBI primer set was used together with the Qiagen OneStep RT-PCR kit. Libraries were constructed in a second round of multiplex PCR, after which size selection and purification were performed. The libraries were sequenced on an Illumina HiSeq2000 using paired-end 100 bp reads. The paper's data handling went like this. Raw data were processed with SOAPnuke, discarding reads with adapters, uncalled bases, mean Phred below 15, or no exact constant-primer or identifier match. COPE v1.2.5 was used to merge the high-quality paired reads, and each unique nucleotide sequence was defined as a clonotype. MiTCR v1.1 was used to align clonotypes to the IMGT TRBV, TRBD and TRBJ reference segments. The analysis was restricted to V-J combinations with a frequency above 0.0001, which together covered approximately 99% of the repertoires. A TCS score was defined as the ratio between F50 (clonal expansion) and ExV (chaos), using BLOSUM62-based TCRdist between CDR3 peptides within each V-J. Welch's t-statistics and random forest reduced approximately 520 V-J features to 13, which were used in a naive Bayes classifier (R e1071). The public reads were quality trimmed at Q25 with fastp and then assembled into clones with MiXCR by TCRdb, keeping productive beta chains. Every distinct CDR3 protein forms one entry, paired with its most common genes and DNA. TCRdb's processing, not the authors', yielded these V and J calls. The sample table holds fewer than 250,000 distinct CDR3 sequences, of which roughly 17% were seen once. 28% of the sample belongs to the ten largest clones.

Here is what the overall study found, with its caveats: In cross-validation, a model built on a 13 V-J signature told ophthalmopathy apart from stable hyperthyroidism with about 90% sensitivity and about 81% specificity, and in testing the same model reached 80%/75%. Sample size was not statistically predetermined, and investigators were not blinded to group allocation. Most expanded thyroid clonotypes (frequency above 0.001) were also found in blood, which suggests that blood repertoires may mirror thyroid immune responses. In validation, progression to ophthalmopathy was predicted by the model with nearly 71% sensitivity and 72% to 80% specificity, a median of roughly 6.4 months before onset.

In the ophthalmopathy patients, disease was moderately to severely active, with a Clinical Activity Score of 3 or more, a NOSPECS grade of 4 or more, and a duration of less than 3 months. Exclusion was applied to patients with uncontrolled infections, other autoimmune diseases, pregnancy or lactation. Clinical symptoms, serum thyroxine and TRAb, thyroid ultrasound, and orbital computed tomography formed the basis for the diagnoses. PBMCs were isolated from about 9.1 ml of fresh peripheral blood by Ficoll-Paque density gradient centrifugation. Total RNA was extracted using Trizol reagent, and RNA quality was assessed on an Agilent 2100 Bioanalyzer.

In this chain, TRBV9 is recombined with TRBJ2-3, with no confidently assigned D gene. This TCR derives from a woman between 18 and 29 years old with Graves' ophthalmopathy. The sample comprised blood. CDR3 loop: CASSVLGTDTQYF. The DNA is as follows: TGTGCCAGCAGCGTATTGGGCACAGATACGCAGTATTTT.